This TCR beta chain was recorded in a study of shared clonotypes between healthy human individuals. CDR3 length equals 13 residues. CDR1 and CDR2 (germline): MNHEY, SVGAGI. Between the trimmed V and J ends, which lost 8 bases and 4 bases, there was a span of 14 bases. The deep-level immunoSEQ assay was used. The protocol was immunoSEQ multiplex PCR, while the TCRdb copy is restricted to in-frame clones and leaves out a portion. The data show approximately 1,000,000 clones, with 70% to 80% seen just once and approximately 0.95% held by the top ten. Sequencing input: memory CD4+ T cells from PBMCs. The subset is: CD45RA-negative fraction. The receptor's source is a man between 18 and 35 years old in good health. Some clones in this sample may be carry-over from other donors' samples. This chain joins TRBV6-5 and TRBJ1-2; D is uncertain. CDR3 in amino acids: CASGLPGSYGYTF. The DNA of the CDR3 is TGTGCCAGCGGACTCCCGGGGTCCTATGGCTACACCTTC.